This TCR beta chain was found in a study of somatic mutations in cytotoxic T cells in rheumatoid arthritis (dated by TCRdb to between 2016 and 2019). For the wider study: Some V beta antibody-stained T-cell populations were flow-sorted on a FACSAria II or Sony SH800 at nearly 100% purity, and sorted V beta1+ cells also underwent TCRB sequencing. TCRB deep sequencing was performed for some 65 rheumatoid arthritis patients and around 20 healthy controls. Median age was essentially the same in the patient group and the control group. To characterize clonality, the study used TCRB deep sequencing while asking whether somatic mutations are carried by expanded CD8+ T-cell clones in newly diagnosed, untreated rheumatoid arthritis.

Details on this clone: The antigen it binds to is not known. Base qualities are not at hand, and no much larger clone is one base apart.

General study outcomes and caveats: CD8+ T-cell clonality in rheumatoid arthritis patients was not significantly different from that in age-matched healthy controls. Viral specificity could not be ruled out by absence from virus-specific databases, and the antigen targets of the expanded CD8+ clones remained unknown. CD8+ clonality increased with age in patients (Spearman r of about 0.5) but not in healthy controls. No adjustment for multiple comparisons was made for the slight TRBV07 underrepresentation in patients. Several identical CD8+ TCRB sequences were found in both blood and synovial fluid, and in about an eighth of the roughly 60 patients the largest CD8+ clone exceeded 20% of CD8+ cells.

The trim is 1 base for V and 4 bases for J, with a gap of 13 bases between the germline ends. Including cysteine and phenylalanine, the CDR3 has 15 amino acids. Only CDR3 DNA is held: 45 bases, read in frame from base 1. CDR1 and CDR2 are drawn from the germline V gene (reference sequence): SEHNR, FQNEAQ. Sequencing of TCRB CDR3 was done on genomic DNA with the immunoSEQ assay. From the authors' description of their analysis: Nothing other than productive TCRB rearrangements was included in the analyses. A clone was defined by a unique TCRB CDR3 sequence, and clonality was computed as a productive clonality index based on Shannon entropy. To calculate repertoire overlap between two samples, the template counts of each clone were considered relative to each sample's total templates. V-gene usage measured by flow cytometry correlated with TCRB sequencing V-gene usage, with a Spearman r of roughly 0.67. This is the immuneACCESS table as TCRdb keeps it, with only in-frame sequences that have V and J called. A part of the clones is gone; compared with another copy, unresolved V genes explain less than half, and the rest is unexplained. V, J and clone size derive from that table, while D and trimming were established from the DNA sequence. The sample table shows approximately 20,000 clones, and roughly 80% are seen once. Jointly, the top ten make up more than 9% of the sample.

With a median age of approximately 60 years (range roughly 21-70) and approximately 50% female, the healthy controls consisted of 15 to 25 blood donors whose buffy coats were used. Flow cytometry confirmed the purity of CD4+ and CD8+ cells that had been isolated by positive magnetic bead selection on an AutoMACS. Peripheral blood mononuclear cells were isolated by Ficoll-Paque PLUS density gradient separation. DNA was extracted from CD4-enriched, CD8-enriched or PBMC samples with Nucleospin Tissue or Tissue XS kits and quantified with a Qubit 2.0 fluorometer. Source material: CD8+ T cells sorted from blood. This TCR was sampled from a woman between 50 and 59 years old in good health. The sequence is built from TRBV7-9 and TRBJ2-5; a weak D assignment points to TRBD2 (6 bases agree). The CDR3 protein is CASSLGRDARETQYF. The nucleotide sequence is given as TGTGCCAGCAGCTTAGGGCGGGATGCCCGAGAGACCCAGTACTTC.